This entry lists 28 T cell receptor beta chains sequenced from one sample in a study of early T cells in non-severe SARS-CoV-2 infection. TCRdb called the 5' RACE reads again in MiXCR, with one record for every CDR3 protein. The sample carries 55,000 to 70,000 distinct CDR3 sequences, about 12% recorded once. Sequences were obtained from whole blood. These receptor sequences come from an adult who was a healthcare worker with PCR-confirmed SARS-CoV-2 infection or an uninfected control (not recorded which).

This sequence joins TRBV29-1 and TRBJ2-3; D possibly corresponds to TRBD1 (5 bases). Trimming took off 7 bases at V and 8 bases at J, with 22 bases between the two ends. CDR3 length equals 14 residues. The germline CDR1 and CDR2 sequences are SQVTM and ANQGSEA. CDR3: CSAKTVTPRGTQYF. The DNA for the CDR3 is TGCAGCGCAAAGACAGTTACCCCTAGAGGTACGCAGTATTTT.

In nucleotides, the CDR3 is TGCGCCAGCAGCTTGGACAACAGGGGTTTTTCTGAAGCTTTCTTT. This sequence encodes CASSLDNRGFSEAFF. V gene TRBV5-1 combines with J gene TRBJ1-1, with TRBD1 matching over 7 bases. CDR1 is SGHRS, CDR2 YFSETQ, per germline. This CDR3 spans 15 amino acids. The ends lost 0 bases at V and 6 bases at J; junction bases unmatched: 8.

This clonotype was observed at least ten times. J is TRBJ2-5 and V is TRBV4-3; 7 bases line up with TRBD1. Trimming at V came to 0 bases and at J to 2 bases, leaving 12 bases not matched to a gene. In germline, CDR1 is LGHNA, CDR2 YSLEER. This CDR3 spans 18 amino acids. The CDR3 is CASSQEMVRGQRQETQYF. CDR3 bases: TGCGCCAGCAGCCAAGAAATGGTGAGGGGGCAGAGACAAGAGACCCAGTACTTC.

V gene TRBV6-2 or TRBV6-3 combines with J gene TRBJ2-3; D unclear. V shed 6 bases and J shed 6 bases, with 22 bases lying between them. The CDR3 loop spans 16 amino acids. Germline V gives CDR1 MNHEY, CDR2 SVGEGT. In DNA, the CDR3 is TGTGCCAGCAGCCCAATTAAACTAAGAAAGGTGGATACGCAGTATTTT. Translated: CASSPIKLRKVDTQYF.

V gene TRBV29-1 combines with J gene TRBJ2-7; D ambiguous. In germline, CDR1 is SQVTM, CDR2 ANQGSEA. Between the trimmed V and J ends, which lost 3 bases and 2 bases, there was a span of 8 bases. The CDR3 sequence is 12 residues long. CDR3 bases: TGCAGCGTTGAGGTGACCACCTACGAGCAGTACTTC. Translated: CSVEVTTYEQYF.

This clonotype came up many times. The V call is TRBV5-1, the J call TRBJ1-1; the D gene is possibly TRBD1 (6 bases). This CDR3 region has 13 residues. Between the trimmed V and J ends, which lost 3 bases and 1 base, there was a span of 7 bases. Germline values: CDR1 SGHRS, CDR2 YFSETQ. As DNA, the CDR3 is TGCGCCAGCAGCTGGGGACAGAACACTGAAGCTTTCTTT. It translates to CASSWGQNTEAFF.

This chain links TRBV19 with TRBJ1-5; TRBD1 is a possible D gene (6 bases). V was shortened by 7 bases and J by 0 bases, with 13 bases between the two germline ends. The length of the CDR3 is 15 residues. Germline V gene sequence: CDR1 LNHDA, CDR2 SQIVND (reference sequence). CDR3 in amino acids: CASILGHYSNQPQHF. For the CDR3, the DNA is TGTGCCAGTATCTTGGGACATTATAGCAATCAGCCCCAGCATTTT.

This clonotype came up a few times. This chain joins TRBV3-1 and TRBJ2-7, with a tentative D call TRBD2 (6 bases). Germline V gene data show CDR1 as LGHDT and CDR2 as YNNKEL (reference sequence). The CDR3 has 15 amino acids. Trimming shortened V by 4 bases and J by 0 bases, and 13 bases separated the two germline ends. This CDR3 is CASSPRRGSSYEQYF. As DNA, the CDR3 is TGTGCCAGCAGCCCCCGCCGGGGGTCCTCCTACGAGCAGTACTTC.

The J gene is TRBJ2-7, the V gene TRBV6-2 or TRBV6-3; no clear D. CDR1 is MNHEY and CDR2 is SVGEGT in the germline V gene. V dropped 2 bases and J dropped 2 bases, with 13 bases sitting between them. The CDR3 is 15 amino acids. This CDR3 is CASSYRGTHPYEQYF. The CDR3 DNA follows: TGTGCCAGCAGTTACAGAGGCACACACCCCTACGAGCAGTACTTC.

Ten or more counts support this clonotype. The rearrangement joins TRBV29-1 to TRBJ2-1, with D possibly matching TRBD2 (6 bases). V was shortened by 2 bases and J by 2 bases, with 16 bases between the two germline ends. This CDR3 comprises 16 residues. Germline V gene data show CDR1 as SQVTM and CDR2 as ANQGSEA. CDR3: CSVEWYGGAPYNEQFF. The CDR3 DNA follows: TGCAGCGTTGAATGGTACGGCGGGGCACCCTACAATGAGCAGTTCTTC.

This clonotype was picked up a small number of times. The chain links TRBV7-8 to TRBJ1-6; perhaps TRBD1 as D (5 bases). Trimming removed 5 bases at V and 7 bases at J, with 15 bases between. Germline V gene sequence: CDR1 SGHVS, CDR2 FQNEAQ. There are 15 residues in the CDR3. CDR3 sequence reads: CASSRAGAGNSPLHF. CDR3 DNA sequence: TGTGCCAGCAGCCGGGCCGGGGCAGGGAATTCACCCCTCCACTTT.

This clonotype has a handful of counts. CDR3 nucleotides: TGTGCCAGCAGCTTAGGACGAGGTGGGGCCCAGTACTTC. Translated, it gives CASSLGRGGAQYF. The V and J genes are TRBV7-9 and TRBJ2-5, with D unresolved. Per germline, CDR1 SEHNR and CDR2 FQNEAQ (reference sequence). The CDR3 is 13 amino acids. The germline V and J ends were trimmed by 1 base and 9 bases, with 12 bases remaining between them.

This chain uses TRBV20-1 with TRBJ2-5; tentatively, D is TRBD1 or TRBD2 (6 bases each). The CDR3 extends over 13 amino acids. Germline V lookup: CDR1 DFQATT, CDR2 SNEGSKA (reference sequence). V was shortened by 2 bases and J by 5 bases, with 12 bases between the two germline ends. CDR3 bases: TGCAGTGCTAGACCGGGGGCCGGGGAGACCCAGTACTTC. Its translation: CSARPGAGETQYF.

This clonotype has ten or more counts. The chain carries TRBV20-1 and TRBJ1-2, with TRBD1 identical over 8 bases. CDR3 size: 15 residues. Germline V CDR1 and CDR2: DFQATT, SNEGSKA (reference sequence). The CDR3 is CKKTGQGQENYGYTF. The CDR3 coding sequence is TGCAAAAAGACCGGACAGGGCCAAGAAAACTATGGCTACACCTTC.

The chain has TRBV7-9 and TRBJ2-1; 11 bases match TRBD1. Germline lookup yields CDR1 SEHNR and CDR2 FQNEAQ (reference sequence). CDR3 length: 14 residues. V trimming: 5 bases; J trimming: 9 bases; junction bases outside the gene matches: 6. CDR3 in DNA: TGTGCCAGCAGCCCGAGGACAGGGGGCGTTGAGCAGTTCTTC. Its protein is CASSPRTGGVEQFF.

The chain joins TRBV5-1 to TRBJ2-2, with D unclear. The CDR3 spans 15 residues. The V gene lost 0 bases and the J gene lost 2 bases, with 8 bases spanning the gap. Looked up from germline, CDR1 is SGHRS and CDR2 is YFSETQ. The CDR3, as DNA: TGCGCCAGCAGCTTGGGAAGGATTAACACCGGGGAGCTGTTTTTT. This translates into CASSLGRINTGELFF.

The table lists this clonotype with a few counts. The chain carries TRBV6-2 or TRBV6-3 and TRBJ2-1; no clear D gene. The germline gives CDR1 MNHEY, CDR2 SVGEGT. The length of the CDR3 is 16 residues. Trimming cost V 2 bases and J 2 bases, with 13 bases left between them. The CDR3 nucleotides read TGTGCCAGCAGTTACGGGTGGGCCTTACCCTACAATGAGCAGTTCTTC. Protein product: CASSYGWALPYNEQFF.

In its sample, this clonotype was seen many times. The V call is TRBV5-6, the J call TRBJ2-7; TRBD2 aligns across 8 bases. Germline CDR1 SGHDT, CDR2 YYEEEE. Trimming cost V 4 bases and J 2 bases; bases outside gene matches: 8. CDR3 size: 15 residues. The CDR3 here is CASSTLSGATYEQYF. Here the CDR3 DNA reads TGTGCCAGCAGCACACTTAGCGGGGCCACCTACGAGCAGTACTTC. Complete variable domain (other parts from reference TRBV5-6 and TRBJ2-7): DAGVTQSPTHLIKTRGQQVTLRCSPKSGHDTVSWYQQALGQGPQFIFQYYEEEERQRGNFPDRFSGHQFPNYSSELNVNALLLGDSALYLCASSTLSGATYEQYFGPGTRLTVT.

In its sample, this clonotype was seen many times. The chain is built from TRBV9 and TRBJ2-5; 11 bases are shared with TRBD2. The ends lost 4 bases at V and 2 bases at J; junction bases unmatched: 16. CDR3 size: 19 residues. The germline V gene encodes CDR1 SGDLS and CDR2 YYNGEE. The CDR3 DNA follows: TGTGCCAGCAGCCGCGACGGCCTAGCGGGGGGCCGGGGTCAAGAGACCCAGTACTTC. This translates into CASSRDGLAGGRGQETQYF.

This clonotype was detected ten times or more. The genes are TRBV12-3 or TRBV12-4 and TRBJ1-2, with 9 bases aligning to TRBD1. This CDR3 contains 15 residues. J lost 6 bases, V lost 8 bases, and 13 bases had no gene match. The CDR3, as DNA: TGTGCCAGCGGGCTGGACAGGGGTTTAGGTGATGGCTACACCTTC. Its protein product is CASGLDRGLGDGYTF.

This clonotype was counted between two and nine times. J is TRBJ2-7 and V is TRBV10-3; D is possibly TRBD1 or TRBD2 (5 bases each). V gave up 4 bases and J gave up 6 bases, with 7 bases separating them. Germline CDR1 reads ENHRY; CDR2 reads SYGVKD. This CDR3 is 11 amino acids long. The CDR3, as DNA: TGTGCCATCAGTGGTGGGGGCGAGCAGTACTTC. The encoded protein is CAISGGGEQYF.

This clonotype was observed many times. V usage is TRBV29-1 and J usage is TRBJ2-5; 9 bases align to TRBD1. The length of the CDR3 is 13 residues. CDR1 is SQVTM, CDR2 ANQGSEA, per germline. J was trimmed by 5 bases and V by 4 bases; bases with no gene match: 5. The CDR3 loop reads CSVVQGARETQYF. CDR3 nucleotides: TGCAGCGTTGTACAGGGGGCGAGGGAGACCCAGTACTTC.

The chain carries TRBV9 and TRBJ2-1, with 9 bases lining up with TRBD1. CDR3 length: 17 amino acids. The V gene end was trimmed by 4 bases and the J gene end by 5 bases; junction bases not matched to a gene: 13. Germline CDR1 SGDLS, CDR2 YYNGEE. DNA for the CDR3: TGTGCCAGCAGCCCGAGTACAGGGGGCAGAAGTCACAATGAGCAGTTCTTC. It codes for CASSPSTGGRSHNEQFF. The complete variable domain, with remaining parts taken from reference TRBV9 and TRBJ2-1, reads DSGVTQTPKHLITATGQRVTLRCSPRSGDLSVYWYQQSLDQGLQFLIQYYNGEERAKGNILERFSAQQFPDLHSELNLSSLELGDSALYFCASSPSTGGRSHNEQFFGPGTRLTVL.

This clonotype was observed a few times. An end of the junction does not agree with germline; a read error may underlie this. V gene TRBV11-2 combines with J gene TRBJ2-1; D remains unclear. Germline CDR1 and CDR2: SGHAT and FQNNGV. This CDR3 comprises 14 residues. The CDR3 spells CASSYRTSNNEQFF. CDR3 bases: TGTGCCAGCAGCTACCGGACCTCCAACAATGAGCAGTTCTTC. Complete variable domain (other parts from reference TRBV11-2 and TRBJ2-1): EAGVAQSPRYKIIEKRQSVAFWCNPISGHATLYWYQQILGQGPKLLIQFQNNGVVDDSQLPKDRFSAERLKGVDSTLKIQPAKLEDSAVYLCASSYRTSNNEQFFGPGTRLTVL.

The rearrangement joins TRBV12-3 or TRBV12-4 to TRBJ2-7; a weak D match, TRBD1 (6 bases). The V and J ends lost 3 bases and 3 bases respectively, with 12 bases between them. This CDR3 region has 14 residues. CDR3 region: CASSFVQGSYEQYF. CDR3 bases: TGTGCCAGCAGTTTTGTGCAGGGGAGCTACGAGCAGTACTTC.

The V call is TRBV10-1, the J call TRBJ2-2, with D possibly TRBD2 on 6 matching bases. Per germline, CDR1 WNHNN and CDR2 SYGVQD (reference sequence). Trimming removed 3 bases from V and 4 bases from J, with 24 bases in between. The CDR3 has 19 residues. The CDR3 sequence: CASSEGVPYSSEPTGELFF. In DNA form, the CDR3 reads TGCGCCAGCAGTGAAGGGGTTCCCTACTCTAGCGAGCCCACCGGGGAGCTGTTTTTT.

This clonotype was seen a handful of times. This chain connects TRBV28 to TRBJ1-1; D might be TRBD1 (6 bases). V lost 6 bases and J 1 base, leaving 21 bases between the germline ends. The CDR3 runs to 17 residues. Germline V lookup: CDR1 MDHEN, CDR2 SYDVKM. In DNA, the CDR3 is TGTGCCAGCAGCCTGCCCGGGGGGCGCGGACCGAACACTGAAGCTTTCTTT. Protein: CASSLPGGRGPNTEAFF.

This clonotype was detected many times. The chain joins TRBV6-2 or TRBV6-3 to TRBJ2-5; D possibly corresponds to TRBD2 (6 bases). The V end lost 5 bases, the J end lost 5 bases, and 18 bases lay between the germline ends. The CDR3 has 15 amino acids. The germline V gene has CDR1 MNHEY and CDR2 SVGEGT. DNA of the CDR3: TGTGCCAGCAGTGCACCGGGCGGGGCCAGTGAGACCCAGTACTTC. Its translation: CASSAPGGASETQYF.